The T cell receptor (beta chain) described here comes from a study of cytomegalovirus exposure and HLA in healthy donors. A remark on this clone: Its specificity is unknown.

The primer mix had 60 Vbeta and 13 Jbeta primers. This table comes from immunoSEQ multiplex PCR, and its TCRdb copy is limited to in-frame clones, with some not included. The table records about 100,000 clones, around 67% of them present only once. Germline V gives CDR1 SGHAT, CDR2 FQNNGV. The V gene lost 1 base and the J gene lost 0 bases, with 16 bases spanning the gap. The CDR3 spans 19 residues. Study-level results: The authors later found HLA-associated TCR beta chains more clonally expanded than equally common others. In an earlier analysis, productive rearrangement rates for most beta V segments clustered near 87% or 30%.

This receptor was obtained from a woman aged 40 to 55 in good health and CMV-seropositive. J is TRBJ1-6 and V is TRBV11-2; D is possibly TRBD1 (6 bases). Sequenced material: PBMCs. The CDR3, as DNA: TGTGCCAGCAGCTTAGGGGGACACCTTAGGAGCTCCTATAATTCACCCCTCCACTTT. Amino acids: CASSLGGHLRSSYNSPLHF. The full variable domain, in which reference TRBV11-2 and TRBJ1-6 provide the parts outside the CDR3, is EAGVAQSPRYKIIEKRQSVAFWCNPISGHATLYWYQQILGQGPKLLIQFQNNGVVDDSQLPKDRFSAERLKGVDSTLKIQPAKLEDSAVYLCASSLGGHLRSSYNSPLHFGNGTRLTVT.